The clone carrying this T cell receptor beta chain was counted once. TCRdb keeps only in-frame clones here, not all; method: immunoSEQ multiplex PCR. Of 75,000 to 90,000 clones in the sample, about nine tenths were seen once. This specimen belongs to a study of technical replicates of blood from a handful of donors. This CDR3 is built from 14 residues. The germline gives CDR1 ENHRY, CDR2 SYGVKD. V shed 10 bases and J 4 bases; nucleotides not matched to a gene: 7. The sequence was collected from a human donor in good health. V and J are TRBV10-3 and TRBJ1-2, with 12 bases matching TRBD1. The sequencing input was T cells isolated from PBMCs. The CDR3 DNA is TGTGCCACCCGGGACAGGGGGCGCGGCTATGGCTACACCTTC. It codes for CATRDRGRGYGYTF.